These 16 T cell receptor beta chains were all obtained from the same sample, sequenced in a study of T cell responses to AZD1222 COVID-19 vaccine (dated by TCRdb to the early 2020s). Per the publication, the time point label means: baseline before first vaccination. The treatment or condition label corresponds to: meningococcal conjugate vaccine given as trial control. Preparation of the library involved the immunoSEQ multiplex PCR assay. Drawn from immuneACCESS, this table holds only the in-frame rearrangements with V and J called that TCRdb kept. Clones are partly lost; checked studies trace under half to an unresolved V gene and leave the rest unexplained. The sample contains about 86,000 clones, roughly 88% of them found a single time. In total, the top ten clones hold approximately 10% of the sample. This material consisted of peripheral blood, taken on day 0 of MenACWY control vaccination. The origin of the receptors is an adult in good health.

This clone was recorded once. This chain links TRBV2 with TRBJ2-3; D unresolved. The CDR3 extends over 13 amino acids. V gave up 7 bases and J gave up 0 bases, with 8 bases separating them. CDR1 is SNHLY and CDR2 is FYNNEI in the germline V gene. The CDR3 loop is CASKGRSTDTQYF. In nucleotides, the CDR3 is TGTGCCAGCAAGGGCAGGAGCACAGATACGCAGTATTTT.

CDR3 region: CASSLAGTGEETQYF. The CDR3 coding sequence is TGCGCCAGCAGCTTGGCCGGGACAGGGGAAGAGACCCAGTACTTC. V is TRBV5-1 and J is TRBJ2-5; the match to TRBD1 covers 10 bases. This CDR3 region has 15 residues. Germline trimming cut 0 bases from V and 3 bases from J; bases unmatched to any gene: 2. Germline V gives CDR1 SGHRS, CDR2 YFSETQ.

The rearrangement joins TRBV7-2 to TRBJ1-4, with a weak D call TRBD1 (6 bases). The length of the CDR3 is 15 residues. Germline values: CDR1 SGHTA, CDR2 FQGNSA. Trimming pared 0 bases from V and 8 bases from J, leaving 13 bases between. The CDR3 DNA sequence: TGTGCCAGCAGCTTAGCCCGCAGGGGCGGAGAAAAACTGTTTTTT. Translating gives CASSLARRGGEKLFF.

This chain uses TRBV6-4 with TRBJ2-7, with D possibly matching TRBD2 (5 bases). The CDR3 runs 15 residues. The V end lost 1 base, the J end lost 5 bases, and 15 bases lay between the germline ends. From germline, CDR1 is MRHNA and CDR2 SNTAGT. CDR3 loop: CASSDLRGRIDEQYF. As DNA, the CDR3 is TGTGCCAGCAGTGACTTGCGAGGGAGAATCGACGAGCAGTACTTC.

This clone is medium-sized in the sample. The rearrangement joins TRBV19 to TRBJ2-1; 15 bases match TRBD2. The V gene end was trimmed by 5 bases and the J gene end by 10 bases; junction bases not matched to a gene: 9. This CDR3 spans 16 amino acids. The V gene's germline CDR1 is LNHDA and CDR2 SQIVND (reference sequence). CDR3 in amino acids: CASSARTSGGAEEQFF. CDR3 sequence (DNA): TGTGCCAGTAGTGCCCGGACTAGCGGGGGGGCAGAAGAGCAGTTCTTC.

The rearrangement joins TRBV4-2 to TRBJ1-2; D is possibly TRBD1 (5 bases). The V and J ends lost 0 bases and 3 bases respectively, with 14 bases between them. The CDR3 sequence is 16 residues long. Germline V lookup: CDR1 LGHNA, CDR2 YNFKEQ. CDR3 sequence: CASSQDSKGAYYGYTF. In DNA form, the CDR3 reads TGTGCCAGCAGCCAAGATTCCAAAGGGGCTTACTATGGCTACACCTTC.

The chain combines TRBV5-1 with TRBJ1-1, with D hard to call. Germline V CDR1 and CDR2: SGHRS, YFSETQ. The CDR3 loop spans 14 amino acids. The V end was cut by 0 bases, the J end by 1 base, with 7 bases between. The CDR3 loop is CASSLDWRNTEAFF. In DNA form, the CDR3 reads TGCGCCAGCAGCTTGGATTGGAGGAACACTGAAGCTTTCTTT.

This chain joins TRBV5-1 and TRBJ1-1, with D maybe TRBD1 (5 bases). The V end was cut by 7 bases, the J end by 1 base, with 8 bases between. Germline V gene sequence: CDR1 SGHRS, CDR2 YFSETQ. The CDR3 totals 12 residues. CDR3 in amino acids: CASAGENTEAFF. DNA for the CDR3: TGCGCCAGCGCGGGGGAGAACACTGAAGCTTTCTTT.

The V call is TRBV27, the J call TRBJ1-4; D perhaps matches TRBD1 (5 bases). Germline V gene data show CDR1 as MNHEY and CDR2 as SMNVEV (reference sequence). CDR3 size: 14 residues. With 4 bases removed from V and 2 bases from J, the gap between germline ends came to 8 bases. The CDR3 sequence is CASSWGVTNEKLFF. DNA for the CDR3: TGTGCCAGCAGTTGGGGGGTCACTAATGAAAAACTGTTTTTT.

The V and J genes are TRBV30 and TRBJ2-3; maybe TRBD1 (5 bases). The germline CDR1 and CDR2 sequences are GTSNPN and SVGIG (reference sequence). V lost 0 bases and J lost 4, with 14 bases in between. This CDR3 spans 15 amino acids. CDR3 nucleotide sequence: TGTGCCTGGAGTGTACGGCGGACACTCTCAGATACGCAGTATTTT. It encodes CAWSVRRTLSDTQYF. Variable domain in full (rest from reference TRBV30 and TRBJ2-3): SQTIHQWPATLVQPVGSPLSLECTVEGTSNPNLYWYRQAAGRGLQLLFYSVGIGQISSEVPQNLSASRPQDRQFILSSKKLLLSDSGFYLCAWSVRRTLSDTQYFGPGTRLTVL.

The chain carries TRBV24-1 and TRBJ1-6; D is ambiguous. This CDR3 region has 14 residues. V was cut by 0 bases and J by 10 bases, with 9 bases left in between. Germline-derived CDR1 and CDR2 are KGHDR and SFDVKD. In nucleotides, the CDR3 is TGTGCCACCAGTGATTTGGCCCGCGGGTCACCCCTCCACTTT. It translates to CATSDLARGSPLHF.

The CDR3 loop is CASSGSDSPLHF. As DNA, the CDR3 is TGTGCCAGCAGCGGGTCGGACTCACCCCTCCACTTT. V and J are TRBV6-5 and TRBJ1-6; no clear D. The V end was cut by 6 bases, the J end by 10 bases, with 10 bases between. Germline values: CDR1 MNHEY, CDR2 SVGAGI. The CDR3 consists of 12 residues.

This chain connects TRBV5-1 to TRBJ2-7; D gene uncertain. Trimming left V 4 bases short and J 7 bases short, with 24 bases between. This CDR3 has 16 residues. Germline V gives CDR1 SGHRS, CDR2 YFSETQ. CDR3 sequence: CASSAPPGPNEREQYF. Written as DNA, the CDR3 is TGCGCCAGCAGCGCCCCGCCGGGCCCCAACGAGAGGGAGCAGTACTTC.

The chain employs TRBV7-9 and TRBJ2-3, with 7 bases lining up with TRBD1. The CDR3 covers 16 residues. Germline V gene data show CDR1 as SEHNR and CDR2 as FQNEAQ (reference sequence). Trimming removed 3 bases from V and 1 base from J; junction bases left unmatched: 7. The CDR3 sequence: CASSLGDRDRTDTQYF. The CDR3 region has the DNA TGTGCCAGCAGCTTGGGCGACAGGGACCGCACAGATACGCAGTATTTT.

The CDR3 nucleotides read TGTGCCAGTAGTACCTCGACAGGGGGCCGGTATGGCTACACCTTC. This encodes CASSTSTGGRYGYTF. The rearrangement links TRBV19 to TRBJ1-2; TRBD1 matches 10 bases. Germline assignment: CDR1 LNHDA and CDR2 SQIVND (reference sequence). The CDR3 runs 15 residues. Germline trimming cut 4 bases from V and 5 bases from J; bases unmatched to any gene: 7.

The chain is built from TRBV4-2 and TRBJ2-4; tentatively, D is TRBD1 or TRBD2 (7 bases each). The CDR3 loop spans 17 amino acids. Germline V gene data show CDR1 as LGHNA and CDR2 as YNFKEQ. Deletions cut 0 bases from V and 2 bases from J, with 14 bases between. CDR3 sequence: CASSQDNQGGTKNIQYF. CDR3 bases: TGTGCCAGCAGCCAAGATAACCAGGGGGGGACCAAAAACATTCAGTACTTC.